This paragraph reports one T cell receptor beta chain. Its antigen is as yet unknown. The CDR3 runs to 13 residues. Per germline, CDR1 MNHNS and CDR2 SASEGT. Trimming removed 4 bases from V and 12 bases from J, with 16 bases in between. The data were obtained in a study of cytomegalovirus exposure and HLA in healthy donors. In the study overall: The approximately 120 million unique TCR beta sequences, from 150 million to 200 million T cells, were found by an earlier analysis.

The donors, nominally healthy at sampling, likely had unrecorded immune exposures. Notes on the study in general: Follow-up analysis seemed to connect common viral pathogens with several of the most significant clusters identified.

Primers: 60 Vbeta forward and 13 Jbeta reverse. TCRdb's table, derived via immunoSEQ multiplex PCR, lists solely in-frame clones and lacks some. The sample carries 120,000 or so clones, around 78% recorded once. The TCR was taken from a woman in her thirties or forties in good health and CMV-seronegative. The rearrangement joins TRBV6-1 to TRBJ2-1; D gene ambiguous. Material: PBMCs. The CDR3 bases are TGTGCCAGCAGTGCCCGTGTTAGTTCGAGGCAGTTCTTC. This codes for CASSARVSSRQFF.